A single sample is the source of the 18 T cell receptor beta chains below, sequenced in a study of blood T cell repertoires in COVID-19. Sequenced by immunoSEQ multiplex PCR; TCRdb stores in-frame clones only, minus some. In the table there are over 45,000 clones, about nine tenths of which are singletons. Sequences were obtained from peripheral blood. Every receptor here comes from a man aged 40-49 years with COVID-19, enrolled during active disease.

The rearrangement links TRBV9 to TRBJ2-1, with 9 bases identical to TRBD2. The CDR3 runs to 13 residues. The germline CDR1 and CDR2 sequences are SGDLS and YYNGEE. V lost 3 bases, J lost 8 bases, and 3 bases stayed unmatched. The DNA of the CDR3 is TGTGCCAGCAGCGCCGGACTAGCGTATGAGCAGTTCTTC. Translating gives CASSAGLAYEQFF.

This sequence joins TRBV19 and TRBJ1-1, with D unresolved. Trimming shortened V by 6 bases and J by 3 bases, and 14 bases separated the two germline ends. The CDR3 consists of 14 residues. The germline CDR1 and CDR2 sequences are LNHDA and SQIVND (reference sequence). Written as DNA, the CDR3 is TGTGCCAGTAGCTTAACTCGTTTCGACACTGAAGCTTTCTTT. Translation gives CASSLTRFDTEAFF.

The chain has TRBV9 and TRBJ1-1; no reliable D call. CDR1 and CDR2 from the germline V gene are SGDLS and YYNGEE. CDR3 length: 14 amino acids. Trimming took off 0 bases at V and 0 bases at J, with 6 bases between the two ends. CDR3 DNA sequence: TGTGCCAGCAGCGTAGAACCGGTGAACACTGAAGCTTTCTTT. Protein sequence: CASSVEPVNTEAFF.

The rearrangement joins TRBV19 to TRBJ1-2; tentatively, D is TRBD1 (5 bases). Trimming shortened V by 5 bases and J by 6 bases, and 10 bases separated the two germline ends. Germline CDR1 reads LNHDA; CDR2 reads SQIVND (reference sequence). The CDR3 runs 12 residues. CDR3 protein: CASSVQGDGYTF. CDR3 nucleotide sequence: TGTGCCAGTAGTGTTCAGGGTGATGGCTACACCTTC.

This chain links TRBV4-1 with TRBJ2-2; 7 bases agree with TRBD2. The junction had 10 bases not matched to a gene; V was cut back by 7 bases and J by 5 bases. Germline V gives CDR1 MGHRA, CDR2 YSYEKL. CDR3 length equals 15 residues. The CDR3 coding sequence is TGCGCCAGCACCCCTCGGAGGGAGGGAACCGGGGAGCTGTTTTTT. It translates to CASTPRREGTGELFF.

The V call is TRBV9, the J call TRBJ1-2, with TRBD1 matching over 7 bases. The germline V gene encodes CDR1 SGDLS and CDR2 YYNGEE. The CDR3 is made up of 13 amino acids. Trimming cost V 3 bases and J 5 bases; bases outside gene matches: 4. Here the CDR3 DNA reads TGTGCCAGCAGCGCCACAGGGGAATATGGCTACACCTTC. This sequence encodes CASSATGEYGYTF.

The chain employs TRBV7-9 and TRBJ2-1; TRBD2 aligns across 12 bases. There are 14 residues in the CDR3. The germline V gene encodes CDR1 SEHNR and CDR2 FQNEAQ (reference sequence). The ends lost 3 bases at V and 8 bases at J; junction bases unmatched: 2. The CDR3 sequence is CASSLTSGSYEQFF. The DNA of the CDR3 is TGTGCCAGCAGCTTGACTAGCGGGAGCTATGAGCAGTTCTTC. The whole variable domain, filled in from reference TRBV7-9 and TRBJ2-1, reads DTGVSQNPRHKITKRGQNVTFRCDPISEHNRLYWYRQTLGQGPEFLTYFQNEAQLEKSRLLSDRFSAERPKGSFSTLEIQRTEQGDSAMYLCASSLTSGSYEQFFGPGTRLTVL.

This clone was counted once. The DNA for the CDR3 is TGTGCCAGCAGCCTAGGGGGATCCAACTACGAGCAGTACTTC. Residues: CASSLGGSNYEQYF. This sequence joins TRBV3-1 (or the pseudogene TRBV3-2) and TRBJ2-7; possible D gene TRBD1, 6 bases. Per the germline V gene, CDR1 is LGHDT and CDR2 is YNNKEL (reference sequence). Trimming removed 4 bases from V and 3 bases from J, with 13 bases in between. The CDR3 is 14 residues long.

In this sample, this clone turned up once. The genes are TRBV4-1 and TRBJ1-3; 8 positions match TRBD1. V shed 3 bases, J shed 0 bases, and the junction held 7 bases outside the gene matches. Germline V CDR1 and CDR2: MGHRA, YSYEKL. This CDR3 is 17 amino acids long. CDR3 in DNA: TGCGCCAGCAGCCAGACCGAAACAGGGGGCTCTGGAAACACCATATATTTT. Amino acids: CASSQTETGGSGNTIYF.

V usage is TRBV5-1 and J usage is TRBJ2-7; 9 nucleotides match TRBD1. CDR3 size: 15 residues. Germline CDR1 SGHRS, CDR2 YFSETQ. The J segment lost 0 bases and the V segment lost 2 bases, leaving 3 bases of the junction unmatched. The CDR3 is CASSFVGQGSYEQYF. DNA for the CDR3: TGCGCCAGCAGCTTTGTGGGACAGGGCTCCTACGAGCAGTACTTC. Based on the CDR3 plus reference TRBV5-1 and TRBJ2-7, the full variable domain is KAGVTQTPRYLIKTRGQQVTLSCSPISGHRSVSWYQQTPGQGLQFLFEYFSETQRNKGNFPGRFSGRQFSNSRSEMNVSTLELGDSALYLCASSFVGQGSYEQYFGPGTRLTVT.

The chain is built from TRBV3-1 (or the pseudogene TRBV3-2) and TRBJ2-3, with D perhaps TRBD1 (5 bases). CDR1 and CDR2 from the germline V gene are LGHDT and YNNKEL (reference sequence). This CDR3 has 15 amino acids. V lost 4 bases to trimming and J lost 3 bases, with 14 bases between them. The chain's CDR3 is CASSPLGVGTDTQYF. CDR3 in DNA: TGTGCCAGCAGCCCCCTAGGGGTTGGGACAGATACGCAGTATTTT.

This clone was counted only a few times. The chain is built from TRBV11-2 and TRBJ1-1; D may be TRBD1 (5 bases). Trimming left V 5 bases short and J 1 base short, with 8 bases between. Germline V lookup: CDR1 SGHAT, CDR2 FQNNGV. This CDR3 is built from 13 residues. Here the CDR3 DNA reads TGTGCCAGCAGCAATCAGGGGAACACTGAAGCTTTCTTT. Protein product: CASSNQGNTEAFF.

The CDR3 spells CASSLAPASAGAGSTDTQYF. In nucleotides, the CDR3 is TGTGCCAGCAGCTTAGCCCCCGCCTCGGCGGGAGCAGGGAGCACAGATACGCAGTATTTT. The rearrangement joins TRBV7-2 to TRBJ2-3, with 7 bases that match TRBD2. The CDR3 totals 20 residues. J lost 0 bases, V lost 0 bases, and 15 bases had no gene match. The germline CDR1 and CDR2 sequences are SGHTA and FQGNSA.

The chain couples TRBV9 to TRBJ2-5, with TRBD2 matching 8 bases. J lost 2 bases, V lost 0 bases, and 9 bases had no gene match. CDR1 is SGDLS, CDR2 YYNGEE, per germline. This CDR3 contains 17 residues. The CDR3: CASSVAFGGGSQETQYF. The CDR3 nucleotides read TGTGCCAGCAGCGTAGCTTTCGGCGGGGGGTCTCAAGAGACCCAGTACTTC.

This clone appeared once. The rearrangement uses TRBV6-6 and TRBJ2-1; a weak D match, TRBD2 (6 bases). Trimming shortened V by 2 bases and J by 15 bases, and 17 bases separated the two germline ends. This CDR3 spans 13 amino acids. Germline V gene sequence: CDR1 MNHNY, CDR2 SVGAGI (reference sequence). The CDR3 coding sequence is TGTGCCAGCAGTTACGTTCGGTCCGAAGCGGGGTTCTTC. Translation: CASSYVRSEAGFF.

The chain uses TRBV5-1 and TRBJ2-3; a possible D gene is TRBD1 (7 bases). Germline V CDR1 and CDR2: SGHRS, YFSETQ. This CDR3 is 15 amino acids long. V was cut by 4 bases and J by 0 bases, with 12 bases left in between. The CDR3 DNA reads TGCGCCAGCAGCGGGAGGACAGGAAGCACAGATACGCAGTATTTT. Translating it yields CASSGRTGSTDTQYF.

The rearrangement uses TRBV19 and TRBJ1-5, with no clear D. The CDR3 is 13 residues long. V dropped 3 bases and J dropped 7 bases, with 10 bases sitting between them. CDR1 is LNHDA, CDR2 SQIVND, per germline (reference sequence). The CDR3 DNA follows: TGTGCCAGTAGTATCGAGCGTACCCAGCCCCAGCATTTT. This gives the protein CASSIERTQPQHF.

This clone is a singleton in its sample. The J gene is TRBJ2-1, the V gene TRBV29-1, with 11 bases that match TRBD2. J was trimmed by 2 bases and V by 3 bases; bases with no gene match: 6. The V gene's germline CDR1 is SQVTM and CDR2 ANQGSEA. The CDR3 sequence is 16 residues long. The CDR3 reads CSVEAPGLAAYNEQFF. The CDR3 DNA follows: TGCAGCGTTGAGGCACCGGGACTAGCGGCCTACAATGAGCAGTTCTTC.